This entry lists 31 T cell receptor beta chains sequenced from one sample in a study of blood T cell repertoires in COVID-19. The repertoire was sequenced with immunoSEQ multiplex PCR; TCRdb's copy has only in-frame clones and lacks some. The sample holds more than 85,000 clones; 84% are singletons and the top ten take around 9.5%. Sequencing used peripheral blood. These receptors came from a middle-aged man with active or convalescent COVID-19.

This chain links TRBV7-3 with TRBJ2-2, with 10 bases aligning to TRBD1. Looked up from germline, CDR1 is SGHTA and CDR2 is FQGTGA. CDR3 length: 15 amino acids. J was trimmed by 6 bases and V by 1 base; bases with no gene match: 2. The CDR3 DNA sequence: TGTGCCAGCAGCTTAATGGGGACAGGGGCCGGGGAGCTGTTTTTT. This codes for CASSLMGTGAGELFF.

The chain has TRBV7-9 and TRBJ1-4; 8 positions agree with TRBD1. Losses at the gene ends were 3 bases for V and 7 bases for J; bases not matched to a gene: 10. In germline, CDR1 is SEHNR, CDR2 FQNEAQ (reference sequence). The CDR3 extends over 16 amino acids. The CDR3 DNA reads TGTGCCAGCAGCTTCCAACAGGGGGGCGGGAGTGAAAAACTGTTTTTT. Translation: CASSFQQGGGSEKLFF.

This clone was detected once. The gene calls are TRBV6-6 and TRBJ2-1; TRBD1 matches 8 bases. CDR1 is MNHNY and CDR2 is SVGAGI in the germline V gene (reference sequence). This CDR3 region has 14 residues. Trimming took 5 bases from V and 9 from J; bases not matched to a gene: 9. CDR3 in DNA: TGTGCCAGCAGTCACGGGACAGGTTGGGGTGAGCAGTTCTTC. It is translated as CASSHGTGWGEQFF.

The V gene is TRBV4-1, the J gene TRBJ1-5; TRBD1 might be the D (5 bases). V was clipped by 4 bases and J by 3 bases, with 13 bases between them. The length of the CDR3 is 15 residues. Germline V gene sequence: CDR1 MGHRA, CDR2 YSYEKL. The chain's CDR3 is CASSPPGVDNQPQHF. The CDR3 nucleotides read TGCGCCAGCAGCCCCCCGGGGGTGGACAATCAGCCCCAGCATTTT.

The chain uses TRBV18 and TRBJ1-1; tentative D call: TRBD1 (6 bases). CDR1 and CDR2 from the germline V gene are KGHSH and LQKENI. CDR3 length: 13 amino acids. V lost 3 bases and J 5 bases, leaving 10 bases between the germline ends. The DNA for the CDR3 is TGTGCCAGCTCACCTGAAAGGGGGACTGAAGCTTTCTTT. Translation gives CASSPERGTEAFF.

The gene calls are TRBV4-1 and TRBJ1-5; 11 positions agree with TRBD1. Germline V CDR1 and CDR2: MGHRA, YSYEKL. This CDR3 spans 15 amino acids. The V segment lost 1 base and the J segment 6 bases; nucleotides outside the gene matches: 2. CDR3 in DNA: TGCGCCAGCAGCCAAGGGACAGGGGGCAGTCAGCCCCAGCATTTT. It translates to CASSQGTGGSQPQHF.

The V gene is TRBV5-4, the J gene TRBJ1-1; TRBD1 is a possible D gene (6 bases). V shed 4 bases and J shed 0 bases, with 13 bases lying between them. The germline V gene encodes CDR1 SGHNT and CDR2 YYREEE (reference sequence). CDR3 length equals 15 residues. The CDR3 DNA reads TGTGCCAGCAGCCCGGACAGACTCATGAACACTGAAGCTTTCTTT. The encoded protein is CASSPDRLMNTEAFF.

This clone was recorded once. The rearrangement joins TRBV12-5 to TRBJ2-7; D unresolved. The CDR3 sequence is 11 residues long. Trimming removed 1 base from V and 4 bases from J, with 2 bases in between. From germline, CDR1 is LGHNT and CDR2 FRNRAP. CDR3 coding DNA: TGTGCTAGTGGTTTGGCATACGAGCAGTACTTC. Translation: CASGLAYEQYF.

The DNA for the CDR3 is TGTGCCAGCAGTACCCCCGGGACAGGGAGAGGAAATGAGCAGTTCTTC. Translating gives CASSTPGTGRGNEQFF. The V call is TRBV27, the J call TRBJ2-1; 9 nucleotides align to TRBD1. The germline V gene has CDR1 MNHEY and CDR2 SMNVEV (reference sequence). This CDR3 is 16 amino acids long. V shed 5 bases and J 7 bases; nucleotides not matched to a gene: 12.

The V call is TRBV12-3 or TRBV12-4, the J call TRBJ1-2; tentatively, D is TRBD1 (5 bases). Trimming stripped 7 bases from V and 0 bases from J, with 9 bases between. The CDR3 runs 13 residues. This CDR3 is CASKLGPNYGYTF. As DNA, the CDR3 is TGTGCCAGCAAGTTGGGGCCTAACTATGGCTACACCTTC.

This CDR3 is CASSLLSPGGNTEAFF. CDR3 coding DNA: TGTGCCAGCAGTTTATTATCCCCGGGAGGGAACACTGAAGCTTTCTTT. The genes are TRBV27 and TRBJ1-1; no reliable D call. Trimming left V 1 base short and J 1 base short, with 13 bases between. Germline V CDR1 and CDR2: MNHEY, SMNVEV (reference sequence). The CDR3 has 16 amino acids.

The count of this clone is one. The J gene is TRBJ2-6, the V gene TRBV5-1; 9 nucleotides align to TRBD1. The CDR3 has 16 amino acids. The V segment lost 3 bases and the J segment 4 bases; nucleotides outside the gene matches: 5. The germline CDR1 and CDR2 sequences are SGHRS and YFSETQ. The CDR3 sequence is CASSSQGAAGANVLTF. In nucleotides, the CDR3 is TGCGCCAGCAGCTCACAGGGGGCTGCGGGGGCCAACGTCCTGACTTTC.

CDR3 residues: CASRDSLNTEAFF. The CDR3 nucleotides are TGTGCCAGTAGGGACAGTTTGAACACTGAAGCTTTCTTT. V usage is TRBV19 and J usage is TRBJ1-1; D is possibly TRBD1 (6 bases). The CDR3 loop spans 13 amino acids. Trimming pared 6 bases from V and 0 bases from J, leaving 8 bases between. Looked up from germline, CDR1 is LNHDA and CDR2 is SQIVND (reference sequence).

The J gene is TRBJ2-3, the V gene TRBV6-6; weak D call: TRBD1 (5 bases). Germline V gene data show CDR1 as MNHNY and CDR2 as SVGAGI (reference sequence). The V gene lost 2 bases and the J gene lost 8 bases, with 17 bases spanning the gap. The CDR3 loop spans 15 amino acids. Here the CDR3 reads CASSYDGAVASTQYF. In DNA, the CDR3 is TGTGCCAGCAGTTACGATGGGGCCGTTGCGTCTACGCAGTATTTT.

The rearrangement joins TRBV21-1 to TRBJ1-4; TRBD1, the table's D call, lacks a check against the DNA. TRBV21-1 is termed a pseudogene. The CDR3 is made up of 16 amino acids. The CDR3 loop reads CASSEAKGIVREKLFF. CDR3 nucleotides: TGTGCCAGCAGCGAAGCCAAGGGGATAGTGAGAGAAAAACTGTTTTTT.

The chain uses TRBV20-1 and TRBJ1-5, with D possibly matching TRBD1 (6 bases). This CDR3 is built from 14 residues. Trimming took off 3 bases at V and 6 bases at J, with 15 bases between the two ends. Looked up from germline, CDR1 is DFQATT and CDR2 is SNEGSKA (reference sequence). The CDR3 reads CSASPGTRGQPQHF. The CDR3 DNA sequence: TGCAGTGCTAGTCCCGGGACAAGGGGTCAGCCCCAGCATTTT.

The J gene is TRBJ2-5, the V gene TRBV2; 10 bases map to TRBD2. Germline V gene lookup returns CDR1 SNHLY and CDR2 FYNNEI. This CDR3 has 16 residues. The V and J ends lost 5 bases and 4 bases, in that order; junction bases with no gene match: 10. The CDR3 DNA reads as TGTGCCAGCAGTTACCAGGGACTAGCGATAGGAGAGACCCAGTACTTC. As protein: CASSYQGLAIGETQYF.

The chain combines TRBV5-1 with TRBJ2-1; TRBD2 is a possible D gene (6 bases). CDR1 SGHRS and CDR2 YFSETQ come from the germline V gene. This CDR3 region has 14 residues. Trimming shortened V by 3 bases and J by 7 bases, and 14 bases separated the two germline ends. CDR3 sequence reads: CASSSEGLLNEQFF. CDR3 coding DNA: TGCGCCAGCAGCTCGGAGGGCTTATTAAATGAGCAGTTCTTC.

This clone was found once. The chain employs TRBV7-6 and TRBJ1-1, with a tentative D call TRBD1 (6 bases). The ends were cut back, 5 bases at V and 3 bases at J, with 16 bases in the middle. Germline-derived CDR1 and CDR2 are SGHVS and FNYEAQ. This CDR3 region has 15 residues. The CDR3 loop is CASSPRTVGDTEAFF. For the CDR3, the DNA is TGTGCCAGCAGCCCCCGGACAGTTGGGGACACTGAAGCTTTCTTT.

This rearrangement joins TRBV6-5 to TRBJ2-7; 7 bases align to TRBD2. Germline values: CDR1 MNHEY, CDR2 SVGAGI. This CDR3 has 15 residues. The J segment lost 0 bases and the V segment lost 7 bases, leaving 9 bases of the junction unmatched. CDR3 DNA sequence: TGTGCCAGCAATCCCCGGGGCGGGAGCTCCTACGAGCAGTACTTC. Translated: CASNPRGGSSYEQYF.

The chain joins TRBV6-1 to TRBJ1-3; 9 bases line up with TRBD1. Germline values: CDR1 MNHNS, CDR2 SASEGT. The CDR3 has 16 amino acids. Trimming removed 2 bases from V and 0 bases from J; junction bases left unmatched: 2. DNA of the CDR3: TGTGCCAGCAGTGAAAGACAGGGGGGCTCTGGAAACACCATATATTTT. Residues: CASSERQGGSGNTIYF.

This clone has only one observation. Other DNA sequences of this sample code for an identical CDR3. The chain links TRBV5-1 to TRBJ2-1; 10 bases align to TRBD1. Germline V CDR1 and CDR2: SGHRS, YFSETQ. V was pared by 2 bases and J by 2 bases, with 1 base of the junction left unmatched. The CDR3 runs to 15 residues. The CDR3 reads CASSLGQGAYNEQFF. In DNA form, the CDR3 reads TGCGCCAGCAGCTTAGGACAGGGGGCCTACAATGAGCAGTTCTTC.

This clone came up a few times. This chain uses TRBV2 with TRBJ2-7; D unresolved. CDR1 and CDR2 from the germline V gene are SNHLY and FYNNEI. V dropped 6 bases and J dropped 0 bases, with 3 bases sitting between them. The CDR3 has 11 amino acids. Here the CDR3 reads CASSFSYEQYF. Here the CDR3 DNA reads TGTGCCAGCAGCTTCTCCTACGAGCAGTACTTC.

This rearrangement joins TRBV7-9 to TRBJ2-3; 8 positions match TRBD2. With V trimmed by 7 bases and J by 2 bases, 5 bases remained unmatched. The germline V gene has CDR1 SEHNR and CDR2 FQNEAQ (reference sequence). This CDR3 is 14 amino acids long. In DNA form, the CDR3 reads TGTGCCAGCACCCGGGAGGGGTCCACAGATACGCAGTATTTT. This codes for CASTREGSTDTQYF.

The chain couples TRBV5-6 to TRBJ1-2; TRBD1 agrees at 9 bases. The length of the CDR3 is 14 residues. CDR1 SGHDT and CDR2 YYEEEE come from the germline V gene. With V trimmed by 5 bases and J by 2 bases, 4 bases remained unmatched. The DNA of the CDR3 is TGTGCCAGCAGTTCCGGGACAGGGAACTATGGCTACACCTTC. Its protein is CASSSGTGNYGYTF.

This clone appeared a few times. The V call is TRBV2, the J call TRBJ2-3; 11 nucleotides match TRBD2. V lost 3 bases to trimming and J lost 4 bases; unmatched junction nucleotides: 0. In germline, CDR1 is SNHLY, CDR2 FYNNEI. The CDR3 runs 14 residues. The CDR3 nucleotides are TGTGCCAGCAGTGATAGCGGGGGGGCAGATACGCAGTATTTT. This gives the protein CASSDSGGADTQYF.

The rearrangement joins TRBV18 to TRBJ1-1; D is uncertain. Germline V gives CDR1 KGHSH, CDR2 LQKENI. The CDR3 extends over 14 amino acids. V dropped 3 bases and J dropped 3 bases, with 11 bases sitting between them. In DNA form, the CDR3 reads TGTGCCAGCTCACCCCCCGGGAGACACACTGAAGCTTTCTTT. As protein: CASSPPGRHTEAFF.

The chain carries TRBV20-1 and TRBJ1-2; unclear D gene. CDR3 size: 11 residues. Germline CDR1 reads DFQATT; CDR2 reads SNEGSKA (reference sequence). V was trimmed by 0 bases and J by 7 bases, leaving 6 bases between them. CDR3 sequence (DNA): TGCAGTGCTAGAGATTCCGGTGGCTACACCTTC. Translating it yields CSARDSGGYTF.

The J gene is TRBJ2-7, the V gene TRBV19; a possible D gene is TRBD1 (6 bases). This CDR3 is 15 amino acids long. Germline CDR1 reads LNHDA; CDR2 reads SQIVND (reference sequence). Trimming removed 5 bases from V and 4 bases from J, with 18 bases in between. The CDR3 DNA reads TGTGCCAGTAGTCGTACCGGGACACTCCGTTACGAGCAGTACTTC. This gives the protein CASSRTGTLRYEQYF.

The chain carries TRBV6-6 and TRBJ1-5; TRBD1 matches 10 bases. After removal of 6 bases from V and 2 bases from J, the junction contained 13 bases not matched to a gene. The CDR3 consists of 18 residues. Germline lookup yields CDR1 MNHNY and CDR2 SVGAGI (reference sequence). CDR3 sequence (DNA): TGTGCCAGCAGCCGACTTGGGACAGGGGAAACCGGCAATCAGCCCCAGCATTTT. This encodes CASSRLGTGETGNQPQHF.

V usage is TRBV5-5 and J usage is TRBJ2-7; 14 bases map to TRBD2. Trimming at V came to 4 bases and at J to 2 bases, leaving 8 bases not matched to a gene. This CDR3 has 17 residues. Germline CDR1 SGHKS, CDR2 YYEKEE (reference sequence). The CDR3 coding sequence is TGTGCCAGCAGCGCAGGACTAGCGGGGGGTATCCCCTACGAGCAGTACTTC. Encoded protein: CASSAGLAGGIPYEQYF.